The text below deals with one TCR beta chain. Those patients picked for sequencing had displayed CD8+CD57+ cell expansion on flow cytometry. These data originate in a study of CD8+CD57+ T cells in acquired aplastic anemia. CDR3 and TCR beta VDJ profiling relied on genomic DNA as the template. Each CDR3 protein is one row after TCRdb ran MiXCR on the reads. The sample has under 350,000 distinct CDR3 sequences; 56% are singletons. This CDR3 is 14 amino acids long. Trimming cost V 1 base and J 2 bases, with 9 bases left between them. From germline, CDR1 is SGHVS and CDR2 FQNEAQ. Sequencing was performed on sorted CD4+, CD8+, or CD8+CD57+ T cells (not recorded which) from PBMCs. The TCR was taken from a human donor with aplastic anemia. J is TRBJ2-7 and V is TRBV7-8; a possible D gene is TRBD1 (5 bases). CDR3 DNA sequence: TGTGCCAGCAGCTTAGTACAGGTCGCCTACGAGCAGTACTTC. Its translation is CASSLVQVAYEQYF. The whole variable domain, filled in from reference TRBV7-8 and TRBJ2-7, reads GAGVSQSPRYKVAKRGQDVALRCDPISGHVSLFWYQQALGQGPEFLTYFQNEAQLDKSGLPSDRFFAERPEGSVSTLKIQRTQQEDSAVYLCASSLVQVAYEQYFGPGTRLTVT.